The TCR beta chain under discussion was sequenced for a study of blood T cell repertoires in COVID-19. Profiled with immunoSEQ multiplex PCR; TCRdb holds only in-frame clones, not every one. The data contain more than 95,000 clones, around 87% of them singletons. The CDR3 consists of 17 residues. Germline CDR1 and CDR2: MGHRA and YSYEKL. The J segment lost 0 bases and the V segment lost 4 bases, leaving 12 bases of the junction unmatched. This receptor was identified in a man between 45 and 60 years old with acute or convalescent COVID-19. Sequenced input: peripheral blood. J is TRBJ2-7 and V is TRBV4-1, with 7 bases fitting TRBD1. DNA for the CDR3: TGCGCCAGCAGCCGTGGGGACAGCATCCCGAGCTCCTACGAGCAGTACTTC. Encoded protein: CASSRGDSIPSSYEQYF.